The rows below give T cell receptor beta chains drawn from one sample of a study of blood T cell repertoires in COVID-19. Assay: immunoSEQ multiplex PCR; the TCRdb copy retains only in-frame clones and omits some. Of 350,000 to 550,000 clones detected, roughly 89% appear once; the ten largest clones hold 4% to 5.5%. The source material was peripheral blood. These receptors originate from a woman aged 30 to 39 with acute or convalescent COVID-19. Each CDR3 is given with its conserved first and last residue.

j_call v_call cdr3_aa
TRBJ2-1 TRBV2 CASSLTSGGDRHNEQFF
TRBJ2-1 TRBV14 CASSHIPGTGSFSTIINEQFF
TRBJ1-6 TRBV4-2 CASSREGPYNSPLHF
TRBJ2-1 TRBV19 CASSMVRGPYNEQFF
TRBJ1-1 TRBV6-5 CASSPAGGSTEAFF
TRBJ1-6 TRBV29-1 CSVGDRSYNSPLHF
TRBJ2-3 TRBV4-2 CASSQRGGGGAGDTQYF
TRBJ2-3 TRBV11-2 CASSLTQVGHTQYF
TRBJ1-4 TRBV5-4 CASSLDGKVEEKLFF
TRBJ2-7 TRBV2 CASLYRTFPNYEQYF
TRBJ2-3 TRBV5-1 CASSLGGGSTDTQYF
TRBJ2-2 TRBV24-1 CATGGWVTGELFF
TRBJ1-1 TRBV7-6 CASSGYRGQYTEAFF
TRBJ2-7 TRBV28 CASSILSYEQYF
TRBJ1-2 TRBV6-5 CASLSKLDRGQGYTF
TRBJ2-7 TRBV11-2 CASSLRTEYEQYF
TRBJ1-3 TRBV30 CAWSKTGQISGNTIYF
TRBJ2-3 TRBV2 CASSEEGAFFTDTQYF
TRBJ2-7 TRBV6-5 CASSLDRESYEQYF
TRBJ2-1 TRBV6-2/TRBV6-3 CASSFPGQFNEQFF
TRBJ2-7 TRBV9 CASSVDGGDSSYEQYF
TRBJ2-2 TRBV7-3 CASSFIGAGELFF
TRBJ1-1 TRBV25-1 CASSPAGTQNTEAFF
TRBJ1-2 TRBV5-3 CARSFGQRGYGYTF
TRBJ1-6 TRBV11-3 CASSLAGSSYNSPLHF
TRBJ1-5 TRBV27 CASSLIGGSNQPQHF
TRBJ1-5 TRBV6-1 CASSDQGGGGQPQHF
TRBJ2-5 TRBV3-1/TRBV3-2 CASSQGGQGETQYF
TRBJ2-7 TRBV15 CATSRGRGNEQYF
TRBJ1-2 TRBV12-3/TRBV12-4 CASSIDRYYGYTF
TRBJ2-2 TRBV18 CASSWSGASGELFF
TRBJ1-2 TRBV5-1 CASSSSGGPGYTF
TRBJ2-7 TRBV27 CASSLLPRVHEQYF
TRBJ2-7 TRBV28 CASSSGSYEQYF
TRBJ1-1 TRBV7-9 CASSARQPPNTEAFF
TRBJ2-1 TRBV20-1 CSAASGQFF
TRBJ2-5 TRBV4-1 CASRRLLGSQGTQYF
TRBJ1-1 TRBV29-1 CSGIGDNTEAFF
TRBJ2-5 TRBV6-5 CASSYQGAGETQYF
TRBJ2-1 TRBV7-9 CASSTTLGRQFF
TRBJ2-7 TRBV6-5 CASSPSSREQYF
TRBJ2-7 TRBV2 CASSLTGERNEQYF
TRBJ1-3 TRBV7-9 CASSLAPDYSGNTIYF
TRBJ1-1 TRBV6-5 CASSYSGTGVTEAFF
TRBJ1-1 TRBV19 CASSRKGAWGTEAFF
TRBJ1-1 TRBV5-8 CASSLNRVKGDEAFF
TRBJ1-2 TRBV6-5 CASSYFLGRGHYGYTF
TRBJ2-2 TRBV6-5 CASTDWGGRAGELFF
TRBJ1-3 TRBV9 CASSVQSGNTIYF
TRBJ2-7 TRBV28 CASSIARGLEQYF
TRBJ2-1 TRBV27 CASSRTYNEQFF
TRBJ2-5 TRBV19 CASRMDRNQETQYF
TRBJ2-3 TRBV7-3 CASSSGGQGRTDTQYF
TRBJ2-7 TRBV5-6 CASSFKGTGSYEQYF
TRBJ2-3 TRBV11-2 CASSLVPTLAGDTDTQYF
TRBJ2-7 TRBV5-1 CASSLGHGGSYEQYF
TRBJ1-5 TRBV6-5 CASRRDRSNQPQHF